Shown below are 15 T cell receptor beta chains from a single sample sequenced in a study of blood T cell repertoires in COVID-19. Generated by immunoSEQ multiplex PCR, the TCRdb table keeps only in-frame clones and is missing some. The table lists 190,000 or so clones, almost 90% of them singletons. The sequenced material came from peripheral blood. These receptors originate from a man aged 50 to 59 with acute or convalescent COVID-19.

The J gene is TRBJ1-5, the V gene TRBV28; 12 bases line up with TRBD1. With V trimmed by 6 bases and J by 7 bases, 13 bases remained unmatched. The CDR3 extends over 17 amino acids. Germline values: CDR1 MDHEN, CDR2 SYDVKM. In DNA form, the CDR3 reads TGTGCCAGCAGGCCGGGACAGGGGGCCGGGATAGGACAGCCCCAGCATTTT. Protein: CASRPGQGAGIGQPQHF.

The rearrangement links TRBV28 to TRBJ1-3; D uncertain. The CDR3 loop spans 12 amino acids. Germline V lookup: CDR1 MDHEN, CDR2 SYDVKM. Trimming cost V 6 bases and J 8 bases, with 11 bases left between them. CDR3 DNA: TGTGCCAGCAGCCCCCCGGGGTACACCATATATTTT. This gives the protein CASSPPGYTIYF.

The gene calls are TRBV7-2 and TRBJ2-3, with D possibly TRBD2 on 6 matching bases. V was clipped by 1 base and J by 6 bases, with 8 bases between them. Germline loops: CDR1 SGHTA, CDR2 FQGNSA. The CDR3 is 13 residues long. CDR3 sequence: CASSLVAADTQYF. CDR3 sequence (DNA): TGTGCCAGCAGCTTAGTAGCGGCGGATACGCAGTATTTT.

This chain uses TRBV4-2 with TRBJ1-3; possibly TRBD1 for D (6 bases). Looked up from germline, CDR1 is LGHNA and CDR2 is YNFKEQ. V was pared by 2 bases and J by 2 bases, with 10 bases between. The CDR3 length is 15 residues. This CDR3 is CASSQRAGAGNTIYF. The CDR3 DNA reads TGTGCCAGCAGCCAAAGGGCAGGGGCTGGAAACACCATATATTTT.

This sequence joins TRBV6-5 and TRBJ1-6; perhaps TRBD1 as D (5 bases). The CDR3 sequence is 15 residues long. The germline gives CDR1 MNHEY, CDR2 SVGAGI. Trimming left V 0 bases short and J 5 bases short, with 8 bases between. This CDR3 reads CASSYSGAHNSPLHF. DNA for the CDR3: TGTGCCAGCAGTTACTCAGGGGCACATAATTCACCCCTCCACTTT.

This clone occurred a few times. The chain combines TRBV19 with TRBJ2-7; 7 bases match TRBD1. With V trimmed by 3 bases and J by 1 base, 6 bases remained unmatched. Germline V gene data show CDR1 as LNHDA and CDR2 as SQIVND (reference sequence). The CDR3 is 15 amino acids. CDR3 DNA sequence: TGTGCCAGTAGTATGGACAGGTATCCTTCCTACGAGCAGTACTTC. Its protein product is CASSMDRYPSYEQYF.

In DNA, the CDR3 is TGTGCCAGCAGCCGGGGACAGAACACTGAAGCTTTCTTT. Amino acids: CASSRGQNTEAFF. This chain uses TRBV3-1 (or the pseudogene TRBV3-2) with TRBJ1-1; D perhaps matches TRBD1 (6 bases). The CDR3 extends over 13 amino acids. Trimming cost V 4 bases and J 1 base, with 7 bases left between them. Looked up from germline, CDR1 is LGHDT and CDR2 is YNNKEL (reference sequence).

This chain links TRBV6-6 with TRBJ2-3; 7 bases map to TRBD1. The CDR3 sequence is 12 residues long. CDR1 and CDR2 from the germline V gene are MNHNY and SVGAGI (reference sequence). Unmatched junction bases numbered 1, after V lost 8 bases and J lost 2 bases. The CDR3 is CASGTATDTQYF. In DNA form, the CDR3 reads TGTGCCAGCGGGACAGCCACAGATACGCAGTATTTT.

V and J are TRBV6-5 and TRBJ2-7, with TRBD2 matching 8 bases. V shed 5 bases, J shed 4 bases, and the junction held 4 bases outside the gene matches. Germline loops: CDR1 MNHEY, CDR2 SVGAGI. The CDR3 sequence is 13 residues long. CDR3 bases: TGTGCCAGCAGTAGCGGGAGTGGGTACGAGCAGTACTTC. Translation gives CASSSGSGYEQYF.

In nucleotides, the CDR3 is TGCGCCAGCAATCCAGGGGGCACAACCTACAATGAGCAGTTCTTC. Residues: CASNPGGTTYNEQFF. The chain is built from TRBV5-1 and TRBJ2-1; 8 nucleotides line up with TRBD1. Trimming at V came to 6 bases and at J to 2 bases, leaving 7 bases not matched to a gene. CDR3 size: 15 residues. Germline CDR1 is SGHRS and CDR2 is YFSETQ.

The J gene is TRBJ1-6, the V gene TRBV7-2, with TRBD1 matching over 7 bases. CDR3 size: 18 residues. V trimming: 5 bases; J trimming: 0 bases; junction bases outside the gene matches: 10. Germline values: CDR1 SGHTA, CDR2 FQGNSA. The CDR3 sequence is CASSPRGTDSSYNSPLHF. The CDR3 DNA is TGTGCCAGCAGCCCCCGGGGGACAGATAGCTCCTATAATTCACCCCTCCACTTT.

V and J are TRBV5-4 and TRBJ2-3; TRBD2 agrees at 9 bases. Trimming at V came to 4 bases and at J to 5 bases, leaving 5 bases not matched to a gene. Germline CDR1 and CDR2: SGHNT and YYREEE (reference sequence). The CDR3 totals 14 residues. CDR3 nucleotides: TGTGCCAGCAGCAGTAGCGGGGGTGGAGATACGCAGTATTTT. Translation gives CASSSSGGGDTQYF.

This chain uses TRBV3-1 (or the pseudogene TRBV3-2) with TRBJ2-2; D is possibly TRBD1 (5 bases). The germline V gene has CDR1 LGHDT and CDR2 YNNKEL (reference sequence). The CDR3 totals 16 residues. Trimming stripped 3 bases from V and 3 bases from J, with 14 bases between. The DNA of the CDR3 is TGTGCCAGCAGCCAGCCCAGGGCAATCGACACCGGGGAGCTGTTTTTT. Its translation: CASSQPRAIDTGELFF.

As DNA, the CDR3 is TGCGCCAGCAGCTTGGACGGGACAGGTATTTACGAGCAGTACTTC. Residues: CASSLDGTGIYEQYF. The chain combines TRBV5-1 with TRBJ2-7, with 8 bases identical to TRBD1. The V and J ends lost 0 bases and 4 bases, in that order; junction bases with no gene match: 6. The CDR3 consists of 15 residues. From germline, CDR1 is SGHRS and CDR2 YFSETQ. The full variable domain, completed using reference TRBV5-1 and TRBJ2-7, is KAGVTQTPRYLIKTRGQQVTLSCSPISGHRSVSWYQQTPGQGLQFLFEYFSETQRNKGNFPGRFSGRQFSNSRSEMNVSTLELGDSALYLCASSLDGTGIYEQYFGPGTRLTVT.

This chain links TRBV12-3 or TRBV12-4 with TRBJ1-1; TRBD1 is a possible D gene (6 bases). The CDR3 is 13 residues long. V was trimmed by 4 bases and J by 4 bases, leaving 10 bases between them. CDR3 residues: CASSSTGLTEAFF. CDR3 bases: TGTGCCAGCAGTTCAACAGGGCTCACTGAAGCTTTCTTT.